Shown below are 26 T cell receptor beta chains from a single sample sequenced in a study of cytomegalovirus exposure and HLA in healthy donors. PCR was performed using 60 Vbeta and 13 Jbeta primers. Generated by immunoSEQ multiplex PCR, the TCRdb table keeps only in-frame clones and is missing some. This sample yields 85,000 to 100,000 clones, of which around 73% are seen a single time; approximately 3.5% belongs to the top ten. The sample comprised PBMCs. The receptors were gathered from a man aged 35-49 years in good health and CMV-seronegative.

The CDR3 DNA reads TGCGCCAGCAGTCGCTACAGGGGGCCCCAGCATTTT. It is translated as CASSRYRGPQHF. The chain combines TRBV23-1 with TRBJ1-5; 7 bases fit TRBD1. TRBV23-1 is an open reading frame, and its role is uncertain. The CDR3 covers 12 residues. V was clipped by 4 bases and J by 9 bases; unmatched bases: 3.

J is TRBJ2-7 and V is TRBV5-1; the match to TRBD1 covers 12 bases. The CDR3 has 16 amino acids. The V gene's germline CDR1 is SGHRS and CDR2 YFSETQ. The V and J ends lost 2 bases and 7 bases, in that order; junction bases with no gene match: 10. The CDR3 region is CASSFARGTGGEEQYF. The CDR3 nucleotides are TGCGCCAGCAGCTTTGCCCGCGGGACAGGGGGCGAAGAGCAGTACTTC.

The chain couples TRBV30 to TRBJ1-6, with TRBD1 matching over 7 bases. The CDR3 extends over 13 amino acids. Germline V gene data show CDR1 as GTSNPN and CDR2 as SVGIG (reference sequence). V shed 2 bases, J shed 9 bases, and the junction held 4 bases outside the gene matches. The CDR3 coding sequence is TGTGCCTGGAGTCCACAGGGGATTTCACCCCTCCACTTT. Translated, it gives CAWSPQGISPLHF.

The sample holds one count of this clone. This rearrangement joins TRBV5-4 to TRBJ1-3; D call uncertain. The length of the CDR3 is 14 residues. V was cut by 0 bases and J by 0 bases, with 4 bases left in between. CDR1 and CDR2 from the germline V gene are SGHNT and YYREEE (reference sequence). The CDR3 sequence is CASSLESSGNTIYF. Written as DNA, the CDR3 is TGTGCCAGCAGCTTGGAGAGCTCTGGAAACACCATATATTTT.

The chain uses TRBV30 and TRBJ2-1; D is perhaps TRBD2 (5 bases). Germline CDR1 is GTSNPN and CDR2 is SVGIG (reference sequence). The CDR3 spans 12 residues. V dropped 7 bases and J dropped 4 bases, with 11 bases sitting between them. The CDR3 loop is CAYEGPYNEQFF. The CDR3 DNA reads as TGTGCCTACGAGGGCCCATACAATGAGCAGTTCTTC.

V gene TRBV9 combines with J gene TRBJ1-2; D gene unclear. CDR1 and CDR2 (germline): SGDLS, YYNGEE. V dropped 2 bases and J dropped 0 bases, with 8 bases sitting between them. The CDR3 length is 14 residues. This chain's CDR3 is CASSVRGSNYGYTF. CDR3 in DNA: TGTGCCAGCAGCGTTCGGGGTTCTAACTATGGCTACACCTTC.

V is TRBV28 and J is TRBJ2-3; 10 bases agree with TRBD2. V lost 5 bases and J lost 4; bases outside the gene matches: 15. Germline assignment: CDR1 MDHEN and CDR2 SYDVKM. The CDR3 contains 18 residues. CDR3 DNA: TGTGCCAGCAGTCCGCGCCGGGGAGCGGGGGGGCGAGCAGATACGCAGTATTTT. It codes for CASSPRRGAGGRADTQYF.

This clone was found once. The rearrangement joins TRBV5-6 to TRBJ1-2; D gene uncertain. Trimming shortened V by 4 bases and J by 8 bases, and 18 bases separated the two germline ends. The germline V gene encodes CDR1 SGHDT and CDR2 YYEEEE. This CDR3 is built from 14 residues. The CDR3 loop reads CASSPGEGRNGYTF. CDR3 sequence (DNA): TGTGCCAGCAGCCCCGGGGAGGGTCGTAACGGCTACACCTTC. The variable domain in full, with the rest retrieved from reference TRBV5-6 and TRBJ1-2, is DAGVTQSPTHLIKTRGQQVTLRCSPKSGHDTVSWYQQALGQGPQFIFQYYEEEERQRGNFPDRFSGHQFPNYSSELNVNALLLGDSALYLCASSPGEGRNGYTFGSGTRLTVV.

This chain uses TRBV9 with TRBJ2-5; tentative D call: TRBD2 (5 bases). The germline V gene encodes CDR1 SGDLS and CDR2 YYNGEE. The CDR3 totals 14 residues. Trimming left V 4 bases short and J 3 bases short, with 13 bases between. The DNA of the CDR3 is TGTGCCAGCAGCCCCAGAGGGTCCGAAGAGACCCAGTACTTC. It is translated as CASSPRGSEETQYF.

V is TRBV28 and J is TRBJ2-3, with TRBD2 identical over 9 bases. Germline CDR1 reads MDHEN; CDR2 reads SYDVKM. V dropped 3 bases and J dropped 5; count of bases not matched to a gene: 3. The CDR3 loop spans 14 amino acids. The CDR3 coding sequence is TGTGCCAGCAGTTTTAGCGGGAGCGTAGATACGCAGTATTTT. Protein product: CASSFSGSVDTQYF.

A single count supports this clone. The chain has TRBV6-1 and TRBJ2-3; D is perhaps TRBD2 (6 bases). V was pared by 7 bases and J by 4 bases, with 12 bases between. CDR1 is MNHNS and CDR2 is SASEGT in the germline V gene. The CDR3 is made up of 13 amino acids. The CDR3 DNA follows: TGTGCCAGCACTCGGGAGTGGGCAGATACGCAGTATTTT. The encoded protein is CASTREWADTQYF.

Details on this clone: A junction end diverges from the germline sequence, so it may reflect a read error. Distinct nucleotide sequences in the sample also encode this CDR3. V is TRBV18 and J is TRBJ2-5; D ambiguous. Germline V gives CDR1 KGHSH, CDR2 LQKENI. This CDR3 spans 14 amino acids. CDR3 sequence (DNA): TGTGCTAGCTCACCACTTCCTGGTCAGGAGACCCAGTACTTC. Protein sequence: CASSPLPGQETQYF.

V gene TRBV5-1 combines with J gene TRBJ2-3, with 7 positions matching TRBD1. The J segment lost 4 bases and the V segment lost 4 bases, leaving 9 bases of the junction unmatched. The V gene's germline CDR1 is SGHRS and CDR2 YFSETQ. The CDR3 loop spans 15 amino acids. As DNA, the CDR3 is TGCGCCAGCAGCCCGCAGGGGGTGAGTCCAGATACGCAGTATTTT. It translates to CASSPQGVSPDTQYF.

The chain couples TRBV4-1 to TRBJ2-7; 12 bases match TRBD2. CDR3 length equals 17 residues. CDR1 and CDR2 (germline): MGHRA, YSYEKL. The ends lost 1 base at V and 1 base at J; junction bases unmatched: 5. The CDR3 loop reads CASSQVLLAGGSYEQYF. The CDR3 bases are TGCGCCAGCAGCCAAGTCCTACTAGCGGGAGGTTCCTACGAGCAGTACTTC.

This clone was found once. This chain uses TRBV29-1 with TRBJ2-7; D not certain. The CDR3 sequence is 12 residues long. Germline V gene lookup returns CDR1 SQVTM and CDR2 ANQGSEA. Trimming shortened V by 5 bases and J by 1 base, and 9 bases separated the two germline ends. The CDR3 spells CSVSQTSYEQYF. CDR3 nucleotides: TGCAGCGTTAGCCAGACATCCTACGAGCAGTACTTC.

The CDR3 DNA follows: TGTGCCAGCAGCTTAGTGTTTGGAGGCGGAACCTACGAGCAGTACTTC. It codes for CASSLVFGGGTYEQYF. The gene calls are TRBV11-2 and TRBJ2-7, with a weak D call TRBD2 (5 bases). Trimming cost V 1 base and J 2 bases, with 15 bases left between them. The CDR3 has 16 residues. CDR1 is SGHAT, CDR2 FQNNGV, per germline.

The V gene is TRBV7-9, the J gene TRBJ2-3; no reliable D call. The CDR3 is 13 residues long. Germline-derived CDR1 and CDR2 are SEHNR and FQNEAQ (reference sequence). V lost 5 bases, J lost 4 bases, and 10 bases lay in between. The CDR3 here is CASSRQVADTQYF. The CDR3 DNA reads as TGTGCCAGCAGCCGGCAGGTGGCAGATACGCAGTATTTT.

The chain links TRBV7-9 to TRBJ2-5; the match to TRBD2 covers 11 bases. CDR3 length: 16 residues. V was clipped by 5 bases and J by 4 bases; unmatched bases: 9. CDR1 SEHNR and CDR2 FQNEAQ come from the germline V gene (reference sequence). The CDR3 region is CASSLFQGLAAETQYF. Written as DNA, the CDR3 is TGTGCCAGCAGCCTTTTTCAGGGACTAGCGGCAGAGACCCAGTACTTC.

This clone was seen more than once but under ten times. The chain is built from TRBV11-2 and TRBJ2-5; TRBD1 might be the D (6 bases). Trimming cost V 5 bases and J 5 bases, with 12 bases left between them. Germline CDR1 is SGHAT and CDR2 is FQNNGV. This CDR3 spans 13 amino acids. The CDR3 DNA is TGTGCCAGCAGCGAATTCCAGGGGGAGACCCAGTACTTC. Protein: CASSEFQGETQYF.

This chain joins TRBV5-4 and TRBJ2-7, with TRBD2 identical over 8 bases. V lost 4 bases to trimming and J lost 3 bases; unmatched junction nucleotides: 9. This CDR3 contains 15 residues. CDR1 is SGHNT and CDR2 is YYREEE in the germline V gene (reference sequence). CDR3 in amino acids: CASSTPQRENYEQYF. CDR3 nucleotides: TGTGCCAGCAGCACCCCCCAGCGGGAGAACTACGAGCAGTACTTC.

The chain's CDR3 is CASSLGDRGPSNQPQHF. Here the CDR3 DNA reads TGTGCCAGCAGCTTAGGGGACAGGGGGCCGAGCAATCAGCCCCAGCATTTT. V usage is TRBV11-2 and J usage is TRBJ1-5, with 12 bases lining up with TRBD1. V lost 1 base, J lost 1 base, and 2 bases stayed unmatched. Germline assignment: CDR1 SGHAT and CDR2 FQNNGV. The CDR3 length is 17 residues.

The chain uses TRBV2 and TRBJ1-5; D ambiguous. V gave up 3 bases and J gave up 5 bases, with 11 bases separating them. The germline CDR1 and CDR2 sequences are SNHLY and FYNNEI. The CDR3 is 14 amino acids. Here the CDR3 reads CASSEGGYDQPQHF. In DNA form, the CDR3 reads TGTGCCAGCAGTGAGGGAGGTTACGATCAGCCCCAGCATTTT.

Only one count was recorded for this clone. The genes are TRBV2 and TRBJ2-5; D possibly corresponds to TRBD2 (5 bases). Trimming shortened V by 1 base and J by 11 bases, and 8 bases separated the two germline ends. The CDR3 has 11 amino acids. Germline CDR1 reads SNHLY; CDR2 reads FYNNEI. The CDR3 loop reads CASSEGGLQYF. The CDR3, as DNA: TGTGCCAGCAGTGAAGGCGGGCTTCAGTACTTC.

The chain has TRBV5-1 and TRBJ2-7; D gene uncertain. V was pared by 0 bases and J by 2 bases, with 12 bases between. Germline loops: CDR1 SGHRS, CDR2 YFSETQ. This CDR3 is 15 amino acids long. The chain's CDR3 is CASSLAGEATYEQYF. CDR3 DNA: TGCGCCAGCAGCTTGGCCGGAGAGGCCACCTACGAGCAGTACTTC.

This clone was observed a handful of times. The chain uses TRBV10-2 and TRBJ2-7; TRBD1 might be the D (6 bases). Germline V gene sequence: CDR1 WSHSY, CDR2 SAAADI. The CDR3 is 14 residues long. Trimming pared 0 bases from V and 6 bases from J, leaving 12 bases between. The CDR3: CASSESGAGSEQYF. The CDR3, as DNA: TGCGCCAGCAGTGAGTCGGGGGCTGGAAGCGAGCAGTACTTC.

This clone was detected a few times. This sample includes further DNA sequences coding for the same CDR3. The genes are TRBV7-9 and TRBJ1-1, with D unclear. The CDR3 loop spans 11 amino acids. Germline loops: CDR1 SEHNR, CDR2 FQNEAQ (reference sequence). Trimming shortened V by 5 bases and J by 5 bases, and 6 bases separated the two germline ends. The CDR3 here is CASSPGTEAFF. The CDR3 region has the DNA TGTGCCAGCAGCCCCGGGACTGAAGCTTTCTTT.